Listed here is a single TCR beta chain. The antigen is undetermined. The CDR3 totals 13 residues. After removal of 9 bases from V and 0 bases from J, the junction contained 4 bases not matched to a gene. Germline V gives CDR1 ENHRY, CDR2 SYGVKD. These data originate in a study of CD8+CD57+ T cells in acquired aplastic anemia. Overall study context: Yields of DNA that came from sorted CD4+ and CD8+ cells averaged 3.2 ug. Findings and limits, study-wide: The same twenty-nine CD8+ CDR3 sequences occurred in patients and in controls.

Profiling that covered TCR beta VDJ and CDR3 relied on genomic DNA as its template. TCRdb re-called the reads through MiXCR, storing one row per CDR3 protein. The sample lists about 43,000 distinct CDR3 sequences; approximately 57% were seen once. All sequencing subjects had displayed CD8+CD57+ cell expansion on flow cytometry. The diagnosis in all patients was severe acquired aplastic anemia. Patients were treatment-naive when blood was sampled. The TCR was taken from a human donor with aplastic anemia. Sequenced: sorted CD4+, CD8+, or CD8+CD57+ T cells (not recorded which) from PBMCs. The chain uses TRBV10-3 and TRBJ1-2; 7 nucleotides match TRBD1. The CDR3, as DNA: TGTGCCATGGGGACAGCCCCTAACTATGGCTACACCTTC. Translating gives CAMGTAPNYGYTF.